This T cell receptor (beta chain) came from a study of glioma-infiltrating T cells after dendritic cell vaccination. Only patients with spare fresh-frozen tumor and over two years of follow-up were included. Before vaccination, two weeks after the third vaccination, and at progression, PBMC were collected. Comments on this clone: The target antigen is unknown.

The study, taken as a whole, reports: Patients with more pretreatment TILs had longer time to progression and survival. Complete blood and tumor specimen sets were limited to few patients.

Here immunoSEQ multiplex PCR was the method, and the copy in TCRdb shows in-frame clones only, minus some. Among over 55,000 clones listed, about 86% were seen once. The TCR sequence derives from a human donor with glioblastoma. The sample here was blood, taken before dendritic cell vaccination.

CDR3 in amino acids: CASSYNTDTQYF. CDR3 DNA: TGTGCCAGCAGCTATAACACAGATACGCAGTATTTT. This sequence joins TRBV6-6 and TRBJ2-3; D is unresolved. Trimming pared 6 bases from V and 2 bases from J, leaving 6 bases between. Germline loops: CDR1 MNHNY, CDR2 SVGAGI (reference sequence). The CDR3 is 12 amino acids.